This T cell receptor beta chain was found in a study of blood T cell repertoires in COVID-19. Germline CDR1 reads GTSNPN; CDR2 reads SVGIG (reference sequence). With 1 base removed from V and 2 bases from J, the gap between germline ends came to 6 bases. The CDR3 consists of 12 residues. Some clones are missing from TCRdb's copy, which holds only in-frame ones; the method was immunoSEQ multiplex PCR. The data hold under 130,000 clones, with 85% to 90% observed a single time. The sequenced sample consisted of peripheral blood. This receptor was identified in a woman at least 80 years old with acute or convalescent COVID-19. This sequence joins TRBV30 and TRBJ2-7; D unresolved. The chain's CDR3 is CAWSDNTYEQYF. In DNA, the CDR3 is TGTGCCTGGAGTGACAACACCTACGAGCAGTACTTC.